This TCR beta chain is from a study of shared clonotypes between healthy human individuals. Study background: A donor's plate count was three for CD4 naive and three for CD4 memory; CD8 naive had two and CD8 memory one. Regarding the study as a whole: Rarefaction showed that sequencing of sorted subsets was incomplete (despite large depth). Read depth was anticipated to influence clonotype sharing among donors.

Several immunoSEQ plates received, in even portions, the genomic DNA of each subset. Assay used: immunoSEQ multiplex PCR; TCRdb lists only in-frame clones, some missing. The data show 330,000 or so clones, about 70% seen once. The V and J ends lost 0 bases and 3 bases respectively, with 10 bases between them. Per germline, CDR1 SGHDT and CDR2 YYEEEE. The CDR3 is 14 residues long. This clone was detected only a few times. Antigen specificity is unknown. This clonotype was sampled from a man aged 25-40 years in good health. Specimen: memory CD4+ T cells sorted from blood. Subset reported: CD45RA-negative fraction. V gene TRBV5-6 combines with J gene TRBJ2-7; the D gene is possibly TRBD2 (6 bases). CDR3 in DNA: TGTGCCAGCAGCTTGGCCGGGACTCGCTACGAGCAGTACTTC. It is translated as CASSLAGTRYEQYF.